A single sample is the source of the 29 T cell receptor beta chains below, sequenced in a study of monozygotic twins with inflammatory bowel disease (dated by TCRdb to the late 2010s). Receptors were amplified or captured by 5' RACE. Instrument used: Illumina HiSeq 2500. TCRdb reprocessed the reads; each CDR3 protein sequence makes one entry, and DNA is unavailable. The sample table on file contains about 350,000 distinct CDR3 sequences. Of the sample, over 2% falls within the top ten clones. The source material was blood. The receptors were sampled from a human donor with ulcerative colitis or Crohn's disease, or a healthy co-twin of an affected twin (not recorded which).

The V and J genes are TRBV5-1 and TRBJ1-6. Per the germline V gene, CDR1 is SGHRS and CDR2 is YFSETQ. There are 13 residues in the CDR3. The CDR3 region is CASSLASSAPLHF.

The rearrangement joins TRBV7-3 to TRBJ2-3. The CDR3 spans 14 residues. Germline V gene sequence: CDR1 SGHTA, CDR2 FQGTGA. CDR3: CASSLTGYTDTQYF.

This chain joins TRBV4-1 and TRBJ2-5; lacking DNA, the TRBD1 call made by TCRdb goes unchecked. The germline V gene has CDR1 MGHRA and CDR2 YSYEKL. This CDR3 has 14 residues. CDR3: CASSHQGVEETQYF.

CDR3 amino acids: CASRLTDSIYEQYF. The V gene is TRBV5-1, the J gene TRBJ2-7; TCRdb lists TRBD1, though no DNA is available to test this call. CDR3 length: 14 amino acids. The germline V gene has CDR1 SGHRS and CDR2 YFSETQ.

This chain joins TRBV5-1 and TRBJ1-5. The CDR3 spans 14 residues. CDR1 is SGHRS and CDR2 is YFSETQ in the germline V gene. CDR3 protein: CASSFTGGDQPQHF.

CDR3 in amino acids: CASSFGTSGRAGDYNEQFF. This sequence joins TRBV11-1 and TRBJ2-1; TCRdb returns TRBD2, unconfirmable since there is no DNA. Germline V gene data show CDR1 as SGHAT and CDR2 as FQDESV (reference sequence). CDR3 length: 19 residues.

The CDR3: CASSVVGANTEAFF. The chain combines TRBV9 with TRBJ1-1. The CDR3 contains 14 residues. CDR1 SGDLS and CDR2 YYNGEE come from the germline V gene.

The CDR3 region is CASSTGATTEAFF. V and J are TRBV4-1 and TRBJ1-1; the D gene TCRdb calls, TRBD1, cannot be checked with no DNA. CDR1 MGHRA and CDR2 YSYEKL come from the germline V gene. This CDR3 has 13 residues.

The V call is TRBV6-2 or TRBV6-3, the J call TRBJ2-1; without DNA, the TCRdb call of TRBD2 cannot be checked. CDR1 and CDR2 from the germline V gene are MNHEY and SVGEGT. CDR3 length: 18 amino acids. This chain's CDR3 is CASSPDRTSGFSYNEQFF.

This chain joins TRBV12-3 or TRBV12-4 and TRBJ2-1. This CDR3 spans 13 amino acids. The CDR3 loop reads CASSLVSFNEQFF.

The chain has TRBV10-3 and TRBJ2-7. Germline V gene lookup returns CDR1 ENHRY and CDR2 SYGVKD. CDR3 length: 14 amino acids. CDR3 loop: CAISESYGVHEQYF.

The chain combines TRBV20-1 with TRBJ1-6; the TCRdb call, TRBD1, lacks DNA for checking. Germline-derived CDR1 and CDR2 are DFQATT and SNEGSKA (reference sequence). The CDR3 is 16 amino acids. The chain's CDR3 is CSAKTGQGPIIETLHF.

V gene TRBV27 combines with J gene TRBJ1-6; TCRdb's D call, TRBD1, is unchecked because there is no DNA. The CDR3 contains 11 residues. In germline, CDR1 is MNHEY, CDR2 SMNVEV (reference sequence). The chain's CDR3 is CASQTGSPLHF.

The rearrangement uses TRBV6-1 and TRBJ1-5; with no DNA, the TCRdb D assignment of TRBD1 cannot be verified. Germline lookup yields CDR1 MNHNS and CDR2 SASEGT. The CDR3 consists of 14 residues. This CDR3 is CASKGTGVETPQHF.

The rearrangement joins TRBV20-1 to TRBJ1-6; TCRdb's assignment of TRBD1 cannot be checked, as there is no DNA. The CDR3 runs to 19 residues. The germline V gene encodes CDR1 DFQATT and CDR2 SNEGSKA (reference sequence). The CDR3 is CSASAGTGSPLRNNSPLHF.

The chain employs TRBV10-3 and TRBJ1-2; TCRdb picks TRBD1, but there is no DNA to check that call. From germline, CDR1 is ENHRY and CDR2 SYGVKD. The CDR3 covers 15 residues. CDR3 sequence: CAISESGQGVYGYTF.

The chain employs TRBV5-6 and TRBJ2-7. The CDR3 runs 11 residues. CDR1 is SGHDT, CDR2 YYEEEE, per germline. The CDR3 sequence: CASSRMDEQYF.

V is TRBV7-9 and J is TRBJ1-6. The CDR3 consists of 14 residues. Germline lookup yields CDR1 SEHNR and CDR2 FQNEAQ (reference sequence). The CDR3 loop reads CASSSGRVNSPLHF.

V and J are TRBV5-4 and TRBJ1-2; the TCRdb call, TRBD1, lacks DNA for checking. The CDR3 has 15 residues. CDR1 is SGHNT and CDR2 is YYREEE in the germline V gene (reference sequence). CDR3 region: CASSHRDTVFYGYTF.

The V and J genes are TRBV20-1 and TRBJ2-1; TCRdb returns TRBD2, unconfirmable since there is no DNA. CDR3 size: 11 residues. Looked up from germline, CDR1 is DFQATT and CDR2 is SNEGSKA (reference sequence). The CDR3 sequence is CSATLLAEQFF.

The gene calls are TRBV12-3 or TRBV12-4 and TRBJ2-1. This CDR3 spans 14 amino acids. The CDR3 protein is CASRQSMVGNEQFF.

Here the CDR3 reads CSAARVREGVRNEQFF. The V and J genes are TRBV20-1 and TRBJ2-1; absent DNA, TCRdb's TRBD2 call cannot be checked. Germline V lookup: CDR1 DFQATT, CDR2 SNEGSKA (reference sequence). The CDR3 is 16 amino acids.

The chain uses TRBV12-3 or TRBV12-4 and TRBJ2-3; TCRdb lists TRBD2, though no DNA is available to test this call. This CDR3 has 17 amino acids. The CDR3 is CASSSLLNLAGGDTQYF.

Here the CDR3 reads CANSLPQSNPTSYNEQFF. The chain uses TRBV5-1 and TRBJ2-1. The CDR3 covers 18 residues. From germline, CDR1 is SGHRS and CDR2 YFSETQ.

The gene calls are TRBV24-1 and TRBJ2-5; TCRdb outputs TRBD1, but without DNA this stays unchecked. The CDR3 runs 18 residues. CDR1 and CDR2 from the germline V gene are KGHDR and SFDVKD. The CDR3 here is CATSVRDRQKLYQETQYF.

This chain joins TRBV2 and TRBJ1-2; there is no DNA to check the TCRdb D call of TRBD1. Germline values: CDR1 SNHLY, CDR2 FYNNEI. The CDR3 length is 14 residues. CDR3 sequence: CASRNNGQEYGYTF.

The V and J genes are TRBV5-1 and TRBJ1-1. The germline CDR1 and CDR2 sequences are SGHRS and YFSETQ. The length of the CDR3 is 15 residues. CDR3 sequence reads: CASQLGGGLDTEAFF.

The chain recombines TRBV12-3 or TRBV12-4 with TRBJ2-1; lacking DNA, the TRBD1 call made by TCRdb goes unchecked. CDR3 size: 17 residues. The CDR3 loop is CASSTRDRGRLDNEQFF.

The rearrangement links TRBV5-1 to TRBJ2-1; TCRdb picks TRBD2, but there is no DNA to check that call. Germline V CDR1 and CDR2: SGHRS, YFSETQ. This CDR3 spans 15 amino acids. Here the CDR3 reads CASSLGLAVDNEQFF.